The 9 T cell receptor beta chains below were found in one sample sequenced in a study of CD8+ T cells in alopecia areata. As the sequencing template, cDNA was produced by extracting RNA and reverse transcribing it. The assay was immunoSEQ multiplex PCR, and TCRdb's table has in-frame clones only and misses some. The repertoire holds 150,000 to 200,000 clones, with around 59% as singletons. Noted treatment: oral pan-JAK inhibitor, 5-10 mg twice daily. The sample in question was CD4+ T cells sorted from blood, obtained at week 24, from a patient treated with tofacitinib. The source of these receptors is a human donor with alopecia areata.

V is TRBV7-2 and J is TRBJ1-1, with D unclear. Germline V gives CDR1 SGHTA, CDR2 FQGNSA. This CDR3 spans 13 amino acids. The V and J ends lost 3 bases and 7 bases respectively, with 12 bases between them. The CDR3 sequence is CASSLRGTGEAFF. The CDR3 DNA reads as TGTGCCAGCAGCTTGCGGGGTACGGGTGAAGCTTTCTTT.

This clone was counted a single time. The CDR3 is CATSRDHEQYF. The CDR3 DNA is TGTGCCACCAGCAGAGACCACGAGCAGTACTTC. The J gene is TRBJ2-7, the V gene TRBV15; D not resolved. The CDR3 totals 11 residues. Between the trimmed V and J ends, which lost 0 bases and 5 bases, there was a span of 2 bases. From germline, CDR1 is LNHNV and CDR2 YYDKDF (reference sequence).

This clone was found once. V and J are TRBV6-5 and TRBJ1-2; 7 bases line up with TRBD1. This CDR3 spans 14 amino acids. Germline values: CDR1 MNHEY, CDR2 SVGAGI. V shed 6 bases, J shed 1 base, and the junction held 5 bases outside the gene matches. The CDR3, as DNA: TGTGCCAGCAGACCGGGACAGAATAACTATGGCTACACCTTC. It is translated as CASRPGQNNYGYTF.

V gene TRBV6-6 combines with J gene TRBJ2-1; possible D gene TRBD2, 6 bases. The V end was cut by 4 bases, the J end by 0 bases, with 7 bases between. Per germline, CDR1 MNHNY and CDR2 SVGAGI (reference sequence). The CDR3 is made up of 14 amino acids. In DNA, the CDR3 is TGTGCCAGCAGTTCCGGGGGCTCCTACAATGAGCAGTTCTTC. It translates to CASSSGGSYNEQFF.

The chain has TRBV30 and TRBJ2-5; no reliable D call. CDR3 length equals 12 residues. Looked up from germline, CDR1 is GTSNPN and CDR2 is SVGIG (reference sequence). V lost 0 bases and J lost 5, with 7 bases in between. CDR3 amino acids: CAWSVSWETQYF. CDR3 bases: TGTGCCTGGAGTGTAAGCTGGGAGACCCAGTACTTC. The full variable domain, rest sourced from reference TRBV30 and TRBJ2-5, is SQTIHQWPATLVQPVGSPLSLECTVEGTSNPNLYWYRQAAGRGLQLLFYSVGIGQISSEVPQNLSASRPQDRQFILSSKKLLLSDSGFYLCAWSVSWETQYFGPGTRLLVL.

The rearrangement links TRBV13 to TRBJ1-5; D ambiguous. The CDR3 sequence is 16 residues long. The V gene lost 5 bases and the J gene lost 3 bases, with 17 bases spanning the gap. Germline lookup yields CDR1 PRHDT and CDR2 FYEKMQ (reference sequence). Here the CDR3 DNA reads TGTGCCAGCAGCCACCCGGCTCAGCTACACAATCAGCCCCAGCATTTT. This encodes CASSHPAQLHNQPQHF.

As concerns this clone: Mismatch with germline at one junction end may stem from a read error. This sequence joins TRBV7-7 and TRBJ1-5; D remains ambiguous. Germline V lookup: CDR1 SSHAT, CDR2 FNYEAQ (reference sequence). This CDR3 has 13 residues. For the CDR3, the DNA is TGTGCTAGCAGCCCCGGATACTATCAGCCCCAGCATTTT. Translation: CASSPGYYQPQHF.

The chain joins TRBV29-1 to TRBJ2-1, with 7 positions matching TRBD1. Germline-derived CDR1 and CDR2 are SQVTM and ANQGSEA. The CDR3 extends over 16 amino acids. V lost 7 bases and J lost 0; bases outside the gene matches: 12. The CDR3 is CSAGTAITFSYNEQFF. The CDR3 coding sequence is TGCAGCGCCGGGACAGCCATTACCTTCTCCTACAATGAGCAGTTCTTC.

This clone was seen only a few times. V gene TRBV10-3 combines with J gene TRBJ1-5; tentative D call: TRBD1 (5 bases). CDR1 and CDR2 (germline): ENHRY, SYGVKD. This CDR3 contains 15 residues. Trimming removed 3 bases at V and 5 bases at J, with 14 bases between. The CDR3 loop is CAISEGEGPHQPQHF. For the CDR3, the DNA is TGTGCCATCAGTGAAGGTGAGGGGCCTCATCAGCCCCAGCATTTT.